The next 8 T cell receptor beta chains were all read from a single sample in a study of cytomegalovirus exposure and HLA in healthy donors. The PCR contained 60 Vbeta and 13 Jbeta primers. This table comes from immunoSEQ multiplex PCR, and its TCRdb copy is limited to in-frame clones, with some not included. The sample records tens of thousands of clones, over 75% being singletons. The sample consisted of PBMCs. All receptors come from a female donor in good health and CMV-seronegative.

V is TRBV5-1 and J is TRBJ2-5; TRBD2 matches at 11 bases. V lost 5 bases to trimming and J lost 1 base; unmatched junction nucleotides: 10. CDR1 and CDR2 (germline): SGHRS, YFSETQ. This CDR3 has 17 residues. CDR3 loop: CASRKGTSGDLQETQYF. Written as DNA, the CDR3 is TGCGCCAGCAGAAAGGGGACTAGCGGAGATCTCCAAGAGACCCAGTACTTC.

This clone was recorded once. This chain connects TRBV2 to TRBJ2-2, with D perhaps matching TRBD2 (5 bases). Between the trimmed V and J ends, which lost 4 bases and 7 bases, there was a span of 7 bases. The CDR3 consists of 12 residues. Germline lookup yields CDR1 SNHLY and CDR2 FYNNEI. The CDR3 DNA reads TGTGCCAGCAGTGCGAGCGGCGGGGAGCTGTTTTTT. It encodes CASSASGGELFF.

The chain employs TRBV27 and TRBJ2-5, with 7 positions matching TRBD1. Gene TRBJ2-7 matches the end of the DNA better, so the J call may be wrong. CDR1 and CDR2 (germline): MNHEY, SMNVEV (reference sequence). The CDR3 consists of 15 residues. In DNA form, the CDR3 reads TGTGCCAGCAGCAAGCCGGGACAGAGCTCCTACGAGCAGTACTTC. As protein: CASSKPGQSSYEQYF.

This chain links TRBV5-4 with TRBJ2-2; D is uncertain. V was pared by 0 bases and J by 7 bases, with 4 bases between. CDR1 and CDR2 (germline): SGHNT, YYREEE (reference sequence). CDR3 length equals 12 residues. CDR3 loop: CASSLDSGELFF. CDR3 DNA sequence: TGTGCCAGCAGCTTGGACAGCGGGGAGCTGTTTTTT.

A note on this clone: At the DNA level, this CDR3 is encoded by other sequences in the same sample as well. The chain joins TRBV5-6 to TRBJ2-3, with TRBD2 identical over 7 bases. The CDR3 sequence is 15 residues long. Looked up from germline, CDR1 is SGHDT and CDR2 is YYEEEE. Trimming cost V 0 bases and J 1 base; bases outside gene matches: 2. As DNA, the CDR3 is TGTGCCAGCAGCTTGGGCGGGGGAGGCACAGATACGCAGTATTTT. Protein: CASSLGGGGTDTQYF.

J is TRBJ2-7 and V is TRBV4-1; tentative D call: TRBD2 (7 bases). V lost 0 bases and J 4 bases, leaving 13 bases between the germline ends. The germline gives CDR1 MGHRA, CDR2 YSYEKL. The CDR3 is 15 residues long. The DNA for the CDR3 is TGCGCCAGCAGCCAAGAAGGCAGGGGAGGGTACGAGCAGTACTTC. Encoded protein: CASSQEGRGGYEQYF.

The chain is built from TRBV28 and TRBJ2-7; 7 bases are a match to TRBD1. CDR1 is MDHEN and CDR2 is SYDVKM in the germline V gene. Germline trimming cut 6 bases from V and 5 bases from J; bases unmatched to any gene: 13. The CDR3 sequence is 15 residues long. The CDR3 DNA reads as TGTGCCAGCAGCTTAACCCCTTACAGGGGCAACGAGCAGTACTTC. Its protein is CASSLTPYRGNEQYF.

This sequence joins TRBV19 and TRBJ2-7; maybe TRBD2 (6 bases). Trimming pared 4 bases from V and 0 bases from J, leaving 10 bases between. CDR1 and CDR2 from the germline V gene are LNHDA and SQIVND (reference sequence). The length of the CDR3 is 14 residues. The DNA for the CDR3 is TGTGCCAGTAGTAGCGGGGAGAGCTCCTACGAGCAGTACTTC. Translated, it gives CASSSGESSYEQYF.